This entry describes one T cell receptor (beta chain). Authors' processing steps: Estimates of nucleated cell counts were drawn from the amplification of reference gene primers. TCRdb's table, derived via immunoSEQ multiplex PCR, lists solely in-frame clones and lacks some. That table supplies the V and J calls and clone size; D and trimming were determined from the DNA. The sample consists of roughly 50,000 clones, about 90% of them appearing once. These data originate in a study of blood T cell repertoires in COVID-19. Study-wide context: Acute and convalescent COVID-19 samples came from the United States, Italy and Spain. The cDNA or gDNA used as material had been derived from T cells, B-cell-depleted T cells, or PBMCs.

CDR1 and CDR2 (germline): LGHDT, YNNKEL (reference sequence). Trimming took off 0 bases at V and 10 bases at J, with 9 bases between the two ends. The CDR3 totals 13 residues. This TCR came from a human donor with active COVID-19. The donor label of this sample is uncertain. V is TRBV3-1 (or the pseudogene TRBV3-2) and J is TRBJ2-2, with a tentative D call TRBD2 (5 bases). The sample comprised peripheral blood. The CDR3, as DNA: TGTGCCAGCAGCCAAGATGGAGGTTTGGAGCTGTTTTTT. Translating it yields CASSQDGGLELFF.